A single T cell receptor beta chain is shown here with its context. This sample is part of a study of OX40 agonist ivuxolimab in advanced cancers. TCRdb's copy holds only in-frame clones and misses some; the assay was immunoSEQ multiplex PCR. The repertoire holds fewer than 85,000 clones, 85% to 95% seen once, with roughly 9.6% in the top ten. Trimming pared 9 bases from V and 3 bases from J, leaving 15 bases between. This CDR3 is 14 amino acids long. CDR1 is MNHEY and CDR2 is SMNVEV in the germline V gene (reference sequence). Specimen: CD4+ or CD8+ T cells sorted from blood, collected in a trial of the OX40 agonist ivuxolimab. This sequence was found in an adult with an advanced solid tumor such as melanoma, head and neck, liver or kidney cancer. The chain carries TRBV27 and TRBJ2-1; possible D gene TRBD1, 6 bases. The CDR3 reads CASSVGGYYNEQFF. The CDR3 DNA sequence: TGTGCCAGTAGCGTAGGGGGATACTACAATGAGCAGTTCTTC.